This is a list of T cell receptor beta chains from one sample in a study of blood T cell repertoires in COVID-19. TCRdb's table, derived via immunoSEQ multiplex PCR, lists solely in-frame clones and lacks some. The sample has approximately 170,000 clones, roughly 90% seen once. Sequencing was performed on peripheral blood. The origin of the receptors is a woman aged 70-85 years with acute or convalescent COVID-19. Both conserved end residues are part of each CDR3.

V | CDR3
TRBV3-1/TRBV3-2 | CASSQWDRAYEQYF
TRBV4-1 | CASSPGPLAEKNIQYF
TRBV11-3 | CASSPGTSSSKQFF
TRBV6-5 | CASSGAMGQPYEQYF
TRBV6-5 | CASSYSFQGRWEQYF
TRBV27 | CASSLKGTGVRGYTF
TRBV6-2/TRBV6-3 | CASSPPNQPQHF
TRBV18 | CASSLQGGGEQFF
TRBV7-9 | CASSSGGADSPRGYEQYF
TRBV5-1 | CASSLAPSGGYNEQFF
TRBV6-2/TRBV6-3 | CASSYGGTEAVRGAFF
TRBV5-8 | CASSIGTGVSTGELFF
TRBV6-4 | CASSDQPLGQGFRNEQFF
TRBV9 | CASSVGGSGGSNTGELFF
TRBV3-1/TRBV3-2 | CASSPLSGTGYTF
TRBV27 | CASSIRPHSTRPGELFF